Below are 18 T cell receptor beta chains sequenced from a single sample in a study of T-cell memory formation after mild COVID-19. Each CDR3 protein gets one entry after TCRdb re-called the 5' RACE reads with MiXCR. This sample has around 260,000 distinct CDR3 sequences, with 15% to 20% found just once. Sequenced material: PBMCs or a T cell subset sorted from them (not recorded which). Receptors originate from a man aged 18 to 35 who had mild COVID-19 (a few samples of this study predate the infection). Cell type and time point are not known.

V gene TRBV4-1 combines with J gene TRBJ2-7; 8 bases align to TRBD2. The J segment lost 3 bases and the V segment lost 4 bases, leaving 14 bases of the junction unmatched. This CDR3 has 17 amino acids. The germline V gene encodes CDR1 MGHRA and CDR2 YSYEKL. CDR3 DNA: TGCGCCAGCAGCCCCGGGGGGGGAGCTCCCCTTGACTACGAGCAGTACTTC. This encodes CASSPGGGAPLDYEQYF.

The table lists this clonotype with a few counts. The chain carries TRBV19 and TRBJ2-1, with 10 bases identical to TRBD1. The germline V gene encodes CDR1 LNHDA and CDR2 SQIVND (reference sequence). CDR3 length equals 14 residues. V was pared by 6 bases and J by 4 bases, with 3 bases of the junction left unmatched. The CDR3 nucleotides read TGTGCCAGTAGGCGGGACAGGGGTTACAATGAGCAGTTCTTC. Protein product: CASRRDRGYNEQFF. Full variable domain (missing parts from reference TRBV19 and TRBJ2-1): DGGITQSPKYLFRKEGQNVTLSCEQNLNHDAMYWYRQDPGQGLRLIYYSQIVNDFQKGDIAEGYSVSREKKESFPLTVTSAQKNPTAFYLCASRRDRGYNEQFFGPGTRLTVL.

This clonotype was counted only a few times. The chain links TRBV6-2 or TRBV6-3 to TRBJ1-2; D gene uncertain. CDR1 MNHEY and CDR2 SVGEGT come from the germline V gene. The germline V and J ends were trimmed by 3 bases and 3 bases, with 5 bases remaining between them. CDR3 size: 12 residues. The CDR3 protein is CASSYGDYGYTF. DNA of the CDR3: TGTGCCAGCAGTTATGGAGACTATGGCTACACCTTC.

This sequence joins TRBV20-1 and TRBJ2-1; D is possibly TRBD2 (5 bases). This CDR3 contains 13 residues. V was shortened by 3 bases and J by 3 bases, with 9 bases between the two germline ends. Germline V gene lookup returns CDR1 DFQATT and CDR2 SNEGSKA (reference sequence). Written as DNA, the CDR3 is TGCAGTGCTAGCGGGGTGAACTACAATGAGCAGTTCTTC. This translates into CSASGVNYNEQFF.

This clonotype was detected a few times. CDR3 loop: CASSLGGASGDTQYF. The CDR3, as DNA: TGTGCCAGCAGCTTAGGCGGGGCAAGCGGAGATACGCAGTATTTT. The rearrangement uses TRBV7-3 and TRBJ2-3; perhaps TRBD2 as D (6 bases). Germline V lookup: CDR1 SGHTA, CDR2 FQGTGA. The CDR3 is 15 residues long. Between the trimmed V and J ends, which lost 2 bases and 5 bases, there was a span of 14 bases.

In the case of this clonotype: Germline and junction disagree at one end, which may indicate a read error. The rearrangement uses TRBV10-3 and TRBJ2-5, with D unresolved. Germline lookup yields CDR1 ENHRY and CDR2 SYGVKD. CDR3 size: 13 residues. Written as DNA, the CDR3 is TGTGCCATCAGTCAGTCCGCCCAAGAGACCCAGTACTTC. Translating it yields CAISQSAQETQYF.

The sample holds many counts of this clonotype. This sequence joins TRBV6-2 or TRBV6-3 and TRBJ2-2; D is ambiguous. This CDR3 has 14 residues. V lost 4 bases and J 6 bases, leaving 12 bases between the germline ends. CDR1 MNHEY and CDR2 SVGEGT come from the germline V gene. CDR3 in DNA: TGTGCCAGCAGTTTGGTGGTTCCCCCCGGGGAGCTGTTTTTT. Protein: CASSLVVPPGELFF.

This clonotype was found many times. This rearrangement joins TRBV4-2 to TRBJ2-7; 10 nucleotides line up with TRBD2. In germline, CDR1 is LGHNA, CDR2 YNFKEQ. This CDR3 is 15 amino acids long. The J segment lost 0 bases and the V segment lost 4 bases, leaving 3 bases of the junction unmatched. CDR3 in DNA: TGTGCCAGCAGCCCCGAGCGGGGGGGCTCCTACGAGCAGTACTTC. The encoded protein is CASSPERGGSYEQYF.

In this sample, this clonotype turned up a few times. CDR3 loop: CASSTTGAAANYGYTF. CDR3 DNA: TGTGCCAGCAGCACGACAGGGGCCGCAGCAAACTATGGCTACACCTTC. The chain uses TRBV3-1 and TRBJ1-2, with 8 positions matching TRBD1. Germline loops: CDR1 LGHDT, CDR2 YNNKEL (reference sequence). This CDR3 contains 16 residues. V lost 5 bases and J lost 2; bases outside the gene matches: 10. Full variable domain (missing parts from reference TRBV3-1 and TRBJ1-2): DTAVSQTPKYLVTQMGNDKSIKCEQNLGHDTMYWYKQDSKKFLKIMFSYNNKELIINETVPNRFSPKSPDKAHLNLHINSLELGDSAVYFCASSTTGAAANYGYTFGSGTRLTVV.

A few counts support this clonotype. CDR3 amino acids: CASSHTGRGNTDTQYF. In DNA form, the CDR3 reads TGTGCCAGCAGTCATACCGGGCGGGGGAACACAGATACGCAGTATTTT. V gene TRBV11-2 combines with J gene TRBJ2-3; 7 nucleotides agree with TRBD2. This CDR3 has 16 amino acids. V dropped 6 bases and J dropped 2; count of bases not matched to a gene: 11. CDR1 is SGHAT, CDR2 FQNNGV, per germline.

This clonotype turned up a few times. CDR3 coding DNA: TGTGCCTGGAGTGTTGGGAGCTACAATGAGCAGTTCTTC. This sequence encodes CAWSVGSYNEQFF. J is TRBJ2-1 and V is TRBV30; possible D gene TRBD2, 5 bases. This CDR3 region has 13 residues. The V gene lost 0 bases and the J gene lost 3 bases, with 6 bases spanning the gap. The germline gives CDR1 GTSNPN, CDR2 SVGIG (reference sequence).

This clonotype was detected a few times. The J gene is TRBJ2-7, the V gene TRBV3-1; either TRBD1 or TRBD2 may fit D (5 bases each). Germline V gene sequence: CDR1 LGHDT, CDR2 YNNKEL (reference sequence). Trimming left V 8 bases short and J 2 bases short, with 13 bases between. CDR3 size: 13 residues. The CDR3 reads CASSRGPPYEQYV. The CDR3 DNA reads as TGTGCCAGCTCAAGGGGACCACCCTACGAGCAGTACGTC.

This sequence joins TRBV7-8 and TRBJ2-1; TRBD2 matches 14 bases. V trimming: 8 bases; J trimming: 3 bases; junction bases outside the gene matches: 12. The germline CDR1 and CDR2 sequences are SGHVS and FQNEAQ. There are 18 residues in the CDR3. CDR3 DNA sequence: TGTGCCAGCGGTAAGGAGACTAGCGGGGGGGCCCTCTACAATGAGCAGTTCTTC. It is translated as CASGKETSGGALYNEQFF.

The sample holds a few counts of this clonotype. The V and J genes are TRBV12-3 or TRBV12-4 and TRBJ1-2, with D unclear. The V end lost 5 bases, the J end lost 4 bases, and 20 bases lay between the germline ends. The CDR3 has 16 amino acids. CDR3 DNA sequence: TGTGCCAGCAGTCCTAGGCTCTGGGCAGGAGCCTATGGCTACACCTTC. Protein sequence: CASSPRLWAGAYGYTF.

This clonotype was seen a few times. The rearrangement joins TRBV27 to TRBJ2-7; TRBD1 is a possible D gene (6 bases). The germline V gene encodes CDR1 MNHEY and CDR2 SMNVEV (reference sequence). Trimming took off 8 bases at V and 1 base at J, with 12 bases between the two ends. This CDR3 contains 13 residues. The CDR3, as DNA: TGTGCCAGCCATGGACAGCCATCCTACGAGCAGTACTTC. It specifies CASHGQPSYEQYF.

V gene TRBV5-1 combines with J gene TRBJ2-5, with D possibly matching TRBD2 (6 bases). Germline CDR1 and CDR2: SGHRS and YFSETQ. This CDR3 has 15 amino acids. V gave up 2 bases and J gave up 5 bases, with 16 bases separating them. The CDR3 protein is CASSFRGGNRETQYF. The CDR3 DNA reads TGCGCCAGCAGCTTCCGGGGAGGAAATAGGGAGACCCAGTACTTC.

The V call is TRBV4-1, the J call TRBJ2-3; 10 nucleotides line up with TRBD2. V trimming: 3 bases; J trimming: 2 bases; junction bases outside the gene matches: 5. Germline V CDR1 and CDR2: MGHRA, YSYEKL. This CDR3 has 16 residues. The CDR3 DNA is TGCGCCAGCAGCCACCCGCTAGCGGGAGACACAGATACGCAGTATTTT. This gives the protein CASSHPLAGDTDTQYF.

The DNA for the CDR3 is TGCAGTGCTAGAGCAGGCGGGGGAGGAGAGCAGTACGTC. It translates to CSARAGGGGEQYV. The chain uses TRBV20-1 and TRBJ2-7; the match to TRBD2 covers 7 bases. This CDR3 region has 13 residues. V lost 1 base and J lost 7; bases outside the gene matches: 7. The germline V gene encodes CDR1 DFQATT and CDR2 SNEGSKA (reference sequence).